This TCR beta chain was retrieved from a study of T-cell reconstitution after alpha-beta-depleted transplantation in children. Germline values: CDR1 SQVTM, CDR2 ANQGSEA. Trimming removed 0 bases from V and 1 base from J, with 7 bases in between. This CDR3 spans 15 amino acids. Preparing the TCRbeta library involved the use of unique molecular identifiers. Via MiXCR, TCRdb re-called the PCR reads, giving one row per CDR3 protein. The table records about half a million distinct CDR3 sequences, under 15% of them present only once. This chain connects TRBV29-1 to TRBJ2-6; perhaps TRBD2 as D (5 bases). This specimen was PBMCs from the stem cell graft donor, taken from the stem cell graft. This TCR was sampled from a human donor who donated a stem cell graft to a child with combined immunodeficiency. This CDR3 reads CSVEDRRSGANVLTF. For the CDR3, the DNA is TGCAGCGTTGAAGATCGGAGGTCTGGGGCCAACGTCCTGACTTTC.